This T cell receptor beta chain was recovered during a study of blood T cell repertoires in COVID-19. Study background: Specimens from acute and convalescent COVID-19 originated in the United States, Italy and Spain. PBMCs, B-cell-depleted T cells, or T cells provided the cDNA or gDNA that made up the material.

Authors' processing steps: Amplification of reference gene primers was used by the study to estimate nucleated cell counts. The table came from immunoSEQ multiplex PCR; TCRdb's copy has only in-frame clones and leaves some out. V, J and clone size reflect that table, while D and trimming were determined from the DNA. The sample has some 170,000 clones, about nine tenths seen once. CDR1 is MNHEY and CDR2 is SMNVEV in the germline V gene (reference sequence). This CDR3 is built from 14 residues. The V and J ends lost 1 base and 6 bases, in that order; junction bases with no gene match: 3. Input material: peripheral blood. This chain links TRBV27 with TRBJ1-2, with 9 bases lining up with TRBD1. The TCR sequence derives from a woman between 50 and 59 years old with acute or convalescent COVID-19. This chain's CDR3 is CASSLYWTGDGYTF. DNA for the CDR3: TGTGCCAGCAGTTTATATTGGACAGGGGATGGCTACACCTTC.